These T cell receptor beta chains were read from a single sample in a study of T cells in Graves' hyperthyroidism and ophthalmopathy. TCRdb re-derived calls from the multiplex PCR reads in MiXCR, one entry per CDR3 protein. The data contain about 360,000 distinct CDR3 sequences, approximately 13% of them seen just once; the ten biggest clones take up 9.2%. Sequencing input: blood. The receptor set was obtained from a woman younger than 30 with Graves' hyperthyroidism. Both conserved end residues are part of each CDR3. A D gene is named only where the DNA matches it firmly. The size of a clone is reported for some rows only, either as once, few or many, or as a class for expanded clones.

size	J	V	D	DNA	CDR3
many	TRBJ2-7	TRBV15	.	TGTGCCACCAGCAGAGGGTCCACAGCGTTTGAGCAGTACTTC	CATSRGSTAFEQYF
many	TRBJ2-3	TRBV5-6	TRBD2	TGTGCCAGCAGCTTGGTGCTAGCGGGGAGCACAGATACGCAGTATTTT	CASSLVLAGSTDTQYF
.	TRBJ2-3	TRBV5-6	.	TGTGCCAGCAGCCCGGACGCAACATACACAGATACGCAGTATTTT	CASSPDATYTDTQYF
many	TRBJ2-1	TRBV11-2	.	TGTGCCAGCAGCTTAGGTGTGGATTCACGGGTGTATGAGCAGTTCTTC	CASSLGVDSRVYEQFF
.	TRBJ2-6	TRBV15	.	TGTGCCACCACCACCGGTACTCATAGCACTGGGGCCAACGTCCTGACTTTC	CATTTGTHSTGANVLTF
many	TRBJ2-5	TRBV7-3	.	TGTGCCAGCAGCTTATATGGGGCGATTGGGCAGCAAGCCCAAGAGACCCAGTACTTC	CASSLYGAIGQQAQETQYF
many	TRBJ1-1	TRBV28	.	TGTGCCAGCAGCGCCCCGAACACTGAAGCTTTCTTT	CASSAPNTEAFF
many	TRBJ2-3	TRBV12-5	TRBD1	TGTGCTAGTGGTTTGGTACTCAGGGGGTCTCGAGATACGCAGTATTTT	CASGLVLRGSRDTQYF
.	TRBJ1-1	TRBV18	.	TGTGCCAGCTCACCCGACAGGCAAACTGAAGCTTTCTTT	CASSPDRQTEAFF
few	TRBJ2-3	TRBV20-1	.	TGCAGTGCTAGAGTTTTACCGGGTGGGACAGATACGCAGTATTTT	CSARVLPGGTDTQYF
few	TRBJ2-5	TRBV4-1	TRBD2	TGCGCCAGCAGCCAAGACGGGACTAGCGGTCAAGAGACCCAGTACTTC	CASSQDGTSGQETQYF
many	TRBJ2-5	TRBV28	.	TGTGCCAGCAGTTTACGGTGGATCTCACGGGAGACCCAGTACTTC	CASSLRWISRETQYF
.	TRBJ2-7	TRBV6-2/TRBV6-3	.	TGTGCCAGCAGTCACAGGGTGGCCTACGAGCAGTACTTC	CASSHRVAYEQYF
few	TRBJ1-2	TRBV10-3	.	TGTGCCATCAGTGTTTTAGACCGGGACCAAGGGAATGGCTACACCTTC	CAISVLDRDQGNGYTF
many	TRBJ1-5	TRBV28	TRBD1	TGTGCCAGCCTTAGCCAGGGGGCTGGGCAGCCCCAGCATTTT	CASLSQGAGQPQHF
many	TRBJ2-1	TRBV29-1	.	TGCAGCGTTGATTCAGCAAACAATGAGCAGTTCTTC	CSVDSANNEQFF